These 7 T cell receptor beta chains were all obtained from the same sample, sequenced in a study of control samples from healthy donors and cancer patients. The protocol was immunoSEQ multiplex PCR, while the TCRdb copy is restricted to in-frame clones and leaves out a portion. The repertoire holds roughly 400,000 clones, with 75% to 95% as singletons. Source material: PBMCs. These receptors came from a man in his forties or fifties with head and neck cancer.

In nucleotides, the CDR3 is TGTGCCAGCAGCTTAATTGGGAGAACTAGCGGGAAACCTGCCTCCTACGAGCAGTACTTC. Translated: CASSLIGRTSGKPASYEQYF. The chain employs TRBV7-3 and TRBJ2-7, with TRBD2 matching 10 bases. Germline CDR1 and CDR2: SGHTA and FQGTGA. The CDR3 is made up of 20 amino acids. The V segment lost 1 base and the J segment 0 bases; nucleotides outside the gene matches: 15. Full variable domain (outside the CDR3, taken from reference TRBV7-3 and TRBJ2-7): GAGVSQTPSNKVTEKGKYVELRCDPISGHTALYWYRQSLGQGPEFLIYFQGTGAADDSGLPNDRFFAVRPEGSVSTLKIQRTERGDSAVYLCASSLIGRTSGKPASYEQYFGPGTRLTVT.

The V and J genes are TRBV19 and TRBJ1-4; D gene ambiguous. The germline gives CDR1 LNHDA, CDR2 SQIVND (reference sequence). This CDR3 spans 14 amino acids. Trimming removed 5 bases from V and 7 bases from J, with 14 bases in between. In DNA form, the CDR3 reads TGTGCCAGTAGTGACCCTGGAAGTATTGAAAAACTGTTTTTT. This translates into CASSDPGSIEKLFF.

This clone appeared a few times. V is TRBV28 and J is TRBJ1-3; D gene ambiguous. The CDR3 runs 16 residues. V was trimmed by 2 bases and J by 0 bases, leaving 11 bases between them. Germline assignment: CDR1 MDHEN and CDR2 SYDVKM. This CDR3 is CASSLRNPFSGNTIYF. The CDR3 region has the DNA TGTGCCAGCAGTTTAAGGAACCCCTTCTCTGGAAACACCATATATTTT.

The chain uses TRBV7-2 and TRBJ2-7; D gene unclear. The CDR3 has 15 residues. CDR1 and CDR2 (germline): SGHTA, FQGNSA. With 2 bases removed from V and 2 bases from J, the gap between germline ends came to 13 bases. CDR3 loop: CASSLRSGLTYEQYF. In DNA, the CDR3 is TGTGCCAGCAGCTTAAGGAGTGGATTAACCTACGAGCAGTACTTC.

V and J are TRBV5-6 and TRBJ1-2, with unresolved D. Germline CDR1 is SGHDT and CDR2 is YYEEEE. The CDR3 covers 13 residues. Trimming took 1 base from V and 7 from J, leaving 11 bases between them. This chain's CDR3 is CASSLTAPRGYTF. The CDR3 DNA reads as TGTGCCAGCAGCTTGACTGCTCCCCGTGGCTACACCTTC.

This clone was counted a single time. One junction end does not reproduce the germline sequence, and a read error may be involved. The genes are TRBV29-1 and TRBJ2-7; maybe TRBD2 (7 bases). CDR3 length equals 12 residues. Germline V lookup: CDR1 SQVTM, CDR2 ANQGSEA. Here the CDR3 DNA reads TGCAGCGCACTAGGGGGGGCGTACGGGCAGTACTTC. Protein sequence: CSALGGAYGQYF.

The chain employs TRBV5-1 and TRBJ1-1; possibly TRBD1 for D (5 bases). The length of the CDR3 is 14 residues. Between the trimmed V and J ends, which lost 3 bases and 6 bases, there was a span of 15 bases. Germline V gene sequence: CDR1 SGHRS, CDR2 YFSETQ. The CDR3 DNA sequence: TGCGCCAGCAGCTACTCGGGGACGGTGTCTGAAGCTTTCTTT. This sequence encodes CASSYSGTVSEAFF.